Presented here are 32 T cell receptor beta chains from one specimen sequenced in a study of breast tumors, draining lymph nodes, adjacent tissues (dated by TCRdb to 2015 to 2016). Libraries were constructed by multiplex PCR. Data came from an Illumina HiSeq 2000. TCRdb reprocessed the public reads (quality trimming at Q25 with fastp, clone calling with MiXCR) and kept in-frame beta chains. Rows merge per CDR3 protein into single entries with the most common DNA and genes. For this sample there are 160,000 or so distinct CDR3 sequences; more than 25% appear just once. The top ten hold roughly 3.8% of the sample. The lymph node samples were taken from the axillary draining lymph nodes of breast cancer patients. What was sequenced was axillary lymph node tissue. These receptors came from a female donor with breast cancer. Some clones in this sample may be carry-over from other donors' samples.

This clonotype showed up many times. V usage is TRBV15 and J usage is TRBJ2-6, with D tentatively TRBD2 (6 bases). Germline V gene sequence: CDR1 LNHNV, CDR2 YYDKDF (reference sequence). V lost 4 bases, J lost 0 bases, and 19 bases lay in between. This CDR3 has 19 residues. The CDR3 here is CATSIEPGTEDSGANVLTF. In nucleotides, the CDR3 is TGTGCCACCAGCATAGAGCCCGGGACTGAAGACTCTGGGGCCAACGTCCTGACTTTC.

Of note for this clonotype: Since the CDR3 does not end with the conserved phenylalanine or tryptophan, this likely comes from a read error. The DNA is left out, because the CDR3 cannot be placed on it with certainty; the CDR3 is given as TCRdb lists it. The rearrangement links TRBV7-8 to TRBJ2-1; the table names TRBD2, a call not compared with the DNA. In germline, CDR1 is SGHVS, CDR2 FQNEAQ. The CDR3 contains 15 residues when both ends are counted. CDR3 residues: CASSLGLAGYNEQLL.

This rearrangement joins TRBV6-2 or TRBV6-3 to TRBJ2-2, with TRBD1 matching 8 bases. V trimming: 5 bases; J trimming: 11 bases; junction bases outside the gene matches: 7. CDR1 MNHEY and CDR2 SVGEGT come from the germline V gene. The CDR3 sequence is 13 residues long. CDR3 nucleotide sequence: TGTGCCAGCAGTCGAAGAGGACAGGGAGAGCTGTTTTTT. Its translation is CASSRRGQGELFF.

The sample holds many counts of this clonotype. The chain recombines TRBV6-2 or TRBV6-3 with TRBJ2-1; D assignment may be TRBD1 or TRBD2 (10 bases each). The V gene's germline CDR1 is MNHEY and CDR2 SVGEGT. This CDR3 has 19 amino acids. V lost 5 bases and J lost 5, with 28 bases in between. CDR3 region: CASSPAGQGYTSGNNEQFF. The CDR3 DNA reads as TGTGCCAGCAGTCCGGCGGGACAGGGGTATACTAGCGGGAACAATGAGCAGTTCTTC.

This clonotype showed up many times. The chain recombines TRBV6-5 with TRBJ2-2, with 8 bases that match TRBD2. The V and J ends lost 2 bases and 7 bases, in that order; junction bases with no gene match: 6. The germline CDR1 and CDR2 sequences are MNHEY and SVGAGI. The CDR3 has 15 residues. The CDR3 spells CASSYTSREGGELFF. In nucleotides, the CDR3 is TGTGCCAGCAGTTACACCAGCCGGGAGGGCGGGGAGCTGTTTTTT.

This clonotype was picked up many times. The chain uses TRBV20-1 and TRBJ2-7; D possibly uses TRBD1 or TRBD2 (6 bases each). The CDR3 runs to 13 residues. The germline CDR1 and CDR2 sequences are DFQATT and SNEGSKA (reference sequence). The V end was cut by 6 bases, the J end by 3 bases, with 15 bases between. This CDR3 is CSAGAGRLYEQYF. CDR3 DNA: TGCAGTGCGGGGGCGGGGCGGCTCTACGAGCAGTACTTC.

Comment on this clonotype: The final CDR3 position lacks the conserved phenylalanine or tryptophan, pointing to a likely read error. The rearrangement uses TRBV14 and TRBJ2-5; 10 bases fit TRBD1. The junction had 10 bases not matched to a gene; V was cut back by 9 bases and J by 9 bases. The germline CDR1 and CDR2 sequences are SGHDN and FVKESK. CDR3 size: 13 residues. The DNA of the CDR3 is TGTGCCAGGAGCGTGGGACAGGGGCACCCCCAGTACCTC. This gives the protein CARSVGQGHPQYL.

This clonotype showed up many times. The chain joins TRBV10-1 to TRBJ2-2, with TRBD2 matching over 10 bases. Germline V gene data show CDR1 as WNHNN and CDR2 as SYGVQD (reference sequence). Trimming cost V 3 bases and J 5 bases; bases outside gene matches: 0. The CDR3 is 14 residues long. The CDR3 region is CASSELAGTGELFF. Here the CDR3 DNA reads TGCGCCAGCAGTGAACTAGCGGGGACCGGGGAGCTGTTTTTT.

This clonotype has more than one count but fewer than ten. Possible read error: a much larger clone is one base away. The chain uses TRBV20-1 and TRBJ2-5; the match to TRBD1 covers 8 bases. The trim removed 2 bases at V and 6 bases at J, leaving 17 bases unmatched. This CDR3 spans 17 amino acids. The germline V gene encodes CDR1 DFQATT and CDR2 SNEGSKA (reference sequence). CDR3 coding DNA: TGCAGTGCTAGACCAACTGGGGGACAGGTGTCTCCCAAGACCCAGTACTTC. Translated, it gives CSARPTGGQVSPKTQYF.

This clonotype appeared a single time. The chain couples TRBV24-1 to TRBJ1-5; 8 bases match TRBD1. Germline loops: CDR1 KGHDR, CDR2 SFDVKD. V lost 4 bases and J lost 3; bases outside the gene matches: 7. The CDR3 extends over 16 amino acids. The CDR3 sequence is CATSDSRQGFNQPQHF. CDR3 coding DNA: TGTGCCACCAGTGACTCCAGACAGGGGTTCAATCAGCCCCAGCATTTT.

The rearrangement links TRBV10-2 to TRBJ1-2, with unresolved D. CDR1 and CDR2 from the germline V gene are WSHSY and SAAADI. This CDR3 is built from 14 residues. The V gene lost 8 bases and the J gene lost 1 base, with 14 bases spanning the gap. In DNA, the CDR3 is TGCGCCAGCGGCGATCCCCGAATTAACTATGGCTACACCTTC. Translated, it gives CASGDPRINYGYTF.

The chain has TRBV9 and TRBJ2-1; a possible D gene is TRBD2 (5 bases). The V gene lost 5 bases and the J gene lost 4 bases, with 13 bases spanning the gap. CDR3 size: 14 residues. Per germline, CDR1 SGDLS and CDR2 YYNGEE. The CDR3 DNA is TGTGCCAGCAGTAATAGCGTGAGGTACAATGAGCAGTTCTTC. This codes for CASSNSVRYNEQFF.

As regards this clonotype: The CDR3 ends on some other residue instead of the conserved phenylalanine or tryptophan, so this is likely a read error. The chain uses TRBV9 and TRBJ1-3; TRBD1 might be the D (6 bases). CDR3 size: 14 residues. The germline V and J ends were trimmed by 4 bases and 0 bases, with 8 bases remaining between them. Germline V CDR1 and CDR2: SGDLS, YYNGEE. CDR3 DNA: TGTGCCAGCAGCCACAGGGCCTCTGGAAACACCATATATCTT. It codes for CASSHRASGNTIYL.

This clonotype was seen at least ten times. V is TRBV5-1 and J is TRBJ2-5, with a tentative D call TRBD1 (6 bases). Germline CDR1 is SGHRS and CDR2 is YFSETQ. Trimming took 3 bases from V and 1 from J, leaving 10 bases between them. The CDR3 length is 14 residues. The CDR3 region has the DNA TGCGCCAGCAGCTCACAGGGACGCCAAGAGACCCAGTACTTC. The encoded protein is CASSSQGRQETQYF.

V usage is TRBV9 and J usage is TRBJ1-4, with D perhaps TRBD1 (5 bases). Germline-derived CDR1 and CDR2 are SGDLS and YYNGEE. This CDR3 contains 15 residues. V lost 0 bases and J 8 bases, leaving 14 bases between the germline ends. This chain's CDR3 is CASSVEGTYGEKLFF. DNA of the CDR3: TGTGCCAGCAGCGTAGAAGGGACGTACGGAGAAAAACTGTTTTTT.

This clonotype was seen many times. This chain links TRBV13 with TRBJ2-7; D call uncertain. V lost 4 bases to trimming and J lost 3 bases, with 13 bases between them. The CDR3 extends over 14 amino acids. Germline V gene lookup returns CDR1 PRHDT and CDR2 FYEKMQ (reference sequence). CDR3: CASSSPDAVYEQYF. The CDR3 bases are TGTGCCAGCAGCTCCCCGGACGCGGTCTACGAGCAGTACTTC.

The table lists this clonotype with many counts. V is TRBV12-3 or TRBV12-4 and J is TRBJ2-2; D remains unclear. This CDR3 has 13 residues. The V gene lost 1 base and the J gene lost 6 bases, with 6 bases spanning the gap. The CDR3 reads CASSLGYSGELFF. The CDR3 coding sequence is TGTGCCAGCAGTTTAGGGTATTCCGGGGAGCTGTTTTTT.

This chain joins TRBV7-2 and TRBJ2-1; no definite D call. Trimming removed 1 base from V and 1 base from J, with 8 bases in between. Germline V gene data show CDR1 as SGHTA and CDR2 as FQGNSA. The CDR3 consists of 15 residues. CDR3 DNA sequence: TGTGCCAGCAGCTTAGATGTGGGATCCTACAATGAGCAGTTCTTC. Translated, it gives CASSLDVGSYNEQFF.

This chain joins TRBV30 and TRBJ2-6; D not certain. Germline V gives CDR1 GTSNPN, CDR2 SVGIG (reference sequence). The CDR3 sequence is 15 residues long. Trimming took off 3 bases at V and 0 bases at J, with 9 bases between the two ends. This chain's CDR3 is CAWSPGISGANVLTF. Here the CDR3 DNA reads TGTGCCTGGAGCCCCGGAATCTCTGGGGCCAACGTCCTGACTTTC. The whole variable domain, filled in from reference TRBV30 and TRBJ2-6, reads SQTIHQWPATLVQPVGSPLSLECTVEGTSNPNLYWYRQAAGRGLQLLFYSVGIGQISSEVPQNLSASRPQDRQFILSSKKLLLSDSGFYLCAWSPGISGANVLTFGAGSRLTVL.

The chain employs TRBV5-6 and TRBJ2-5, with 10 bases matching TRBD2. The V segment lost 4 bases and the J segment 5 bases; nucleotides outside the gene matches: 14. CDR1 is SGHDT and CDR2 is YYEEEE in the germline V gene. There are 17 residues in the CDR3. In nucleotides, the CDR3 is TGTGCCAGCAGCCCACTGGGACCAGCGGGGGGGCCCGAGACCCAGTACTTC. As protein: CASSPLGPAGGPETQYF.

This clonotype was seen at least ten times. The V and J genes are TRBV7-9 and TRBJ2-7; 10 bases map to TRBD1. CDR1 SEHNR and CDR2 FQNEAQ come from the germline V gene (reference sequence). The CDR3 is 15 residues long. Trimming took 2 bases from V and 4 from J; bases not matched to a gene: 5. DNA for the CDR3: TGTGCCAGCAGCTTAAGGGGGACAGGGGTGTACGAGCAGTACTTC. Its protein is CASSLRGTGVYEQYF.

This clonotype was counted many times. The chain uses TRBV19 and TRBJ2-3; TRBD1 agrees at 8 bases. The trim removed 5 bases at V and 3 bases at J, leaving 4 bases unmatched. The germline V gene encodes CDR1 LNHDA and CDR2 SQIVND (reference sequence). The CDR3 runs to 14 residues. Here the CDR3 DNA reads TGTGCCAGTAGTCCTTGGACAGGGACAGATACGCAGTATTTT. Protein product: CASSPWTGTDTQYF. The variable domain in full, completed from reference TRBV19 and TRBJ2-3, reads DGGITQSPKYLFRKEGQNVTLSCEQNLNHDAMYWYRQDPGQGLRLIYYSQIVNDFQKGDIAEGYSVSREKKESFPLTVTSAQKNPTAFYLCASSPWTGTDTQYFGPGTRLTVL.

The gene calls are TRBV4-1 and TRBJ1-4; possible D gene TRBD1, 6 bases. CDR3 length equals 18 residues. V gave up 1 base and J gave up 8 bases, with 23 bases separating them. Per germline, CDR1 MGHRA and CDR2 YSYEKL. In DNA form, the CDR3 reads TGCGCCAGCAGCCAAGTGGAAGCGGGGGGCAGGTCCCAGGAAAAACTGTTTTTT. It translates to CASSQVEAGGRSQEKLFF.

This clonotype was detected ten times or more. This chain uses TRBV9 with TRBJ1-2, with a tentative D call TRBD1 (6 bases). Germline CDR1 and CDR2: SGDLS and YYNGEE. This CDR3 is built from 15 residues. The V gene lost 4 bases and the J gene lost 6 bases, with 19 bases spanning the gap. CDR3: CASSSTRGLLDGYTF. The CDR3 DNA reads TGTGCCAGCAGCTCAACCAGGGGTTTATTGGATGGCTACACCTTC.

This clonotype was found many times. This chain connects TRBV5-1 to TRBJ2-7, with D perhaps TRBD1 or TRBD2 (5 bases each). V lost 0 bases and J lost 2, with 9 bases in between. CDR3 length: 14 residues. Per the germline V gene, CDR1 is SGHRS and CDR2 is YFSETQ. In nucleotides, the CDR3 is TGCGCCAGCAGCTTGGTCCCGGGACCCTACGAGCAGTACTTC. Translating gives CASSLVPGPYEQYF.

This clonotype appeared once. Compared with germline, one end of the junction differs, possibly owing to a read error. This sequence joins TRBV7-9 and TRBJ2-6; the D gene is possibly TRBD2 (6 bases). CDR3 length equals 19 residues. Germline lookup yields CDR1 SEHNR and CDR2 FQNEAQ (reference sequence). CDR3 sequence (DNA): TGTGCCAGCAGCCAACCGTCCGGGGGAGCAGGGTCTGGGCCCAACGTCCTGACTTTC. This translates into CASSQPSGGAGSGPNVLTF.

This clonotype was picked up a small number of times. This clone may be a read error of a much larger clone one base away. This CDR3 is missing its conserved last phenylalanine or tryptophan, likely due to a read error. The rearrangement joins TRBV24-1 to TRBJ2-1; TRBD2 aligns across 13 bases. The CDR3 has 18 amino acids. The germline gives CDR1 KGHDR, CDR2 SFDVKD. The J segment lost 4 bases and the V segment lost 1 base, leaving 6 bases of the junction unmatched. In DNA, the CDR3 is TGTGCCACCAGTGATTTCCGGACTAGCGGGAGCGGTTACAATGAGCAGTTCCTC. It codes for CATSDFRTSGSGYNEQFL.

In its sample, this clonotype was seen many times. The chain has TRBV3-1 and TRBJ1-6; perhaps TRBD1 as D (5 bases). V was clipped by 3 bases and J by 10 bases, with 10 bases between them. From germline, CDR1 is LGHDT and CDR2 YNNKEL (reference sequence). The CDR3 contains 13 residues. The CDR3 DNA reads as TGTGCCAGCAGCCATGATAGGGGCTCACCCCTCCACTTT. Translated, it gives CASSHDRGSPLHF.

The sample holds many counts of this clonotype. The chain recombines TRBV9 with TRBJ1-2; possibly TRBD1 for D (5 bases). CDR3 size: 13 residues. Germline lookup yields CDR1 SGDLS and CDR2 YYNGEE. The V end was cut by 3 bases, the J end by 4 bases, with 10 bases between. CDR3 DNA: TGTGCCAGCAGCGACCGGGACGCCTATGGCTACACCTTC. It is translated as CASSDRDAYGYTF.

In regard to this clonotype: A junction end diverges from the germline sequence, so it may reflect a read error. The chain combines TRBV10-1 with TRBJ2-3, with TRBD1 matching 8 bases. The length of the CDR3 is 15 residues. From germline, CDR1 is WNHNN and CDR2 SYGVQD (reference sequence). For the CDR3, the DNA is TGCGCCGGCAGTGAGCAGGGGGCAGAAACAGATACGCAGTATTTT. This gives the protein CAGSEQGAETDTQYF.

For this clonotype: It may be a read error: a sequence one base away is much more abundant. The CDR3 reads CASSLAGGTTGELFF. In DNA form, the CDR3 reads TGTGCCAGCAGCCTAGCGGGAGGTACCACCGGGGAGCTGTTTTTT. The rearrangement uses TRBV11-2 and TRBJ2-2; 11 bases map to TRBD2. The length of the CDR3 is 15 residues. Germline loops: CDR1 SGHAT, CDR2 FQNNGV. V lost 5 bases to trimming and J lost 4 bases; unmatched junction nucleotides: 3. The full variable domain, in which reference TRBV11-2 and TRBJ2-2 provide the parts outside the CDR3, is EAGVAQSPRYKIIEKRQSVAFWCNPISGHATLYWYQQILGQGPKLLIQFQNNGVVDDSQLPKDRFSAERLKGVDSTLKIQPAKLEDSAVYLCASSLAGGTTGELFFGEGSRLTVL.

The gene calls are TRBV14 and TRBJ2-1; TRBD2 aligns across 7 bases. The CDR3 totals 17 residues. V shed 4 bases and J 0 bases; nucleotides not matched to a gene: 9. Germline V CDR1 and CDR2: SGHDN, FVKESK. The DNA for the CDR3 is TGTGCCAGCAGCCCCCGACTAGCAGCCCCCTCCTACAATGAGCAGTTCTTC. Its translation is CASSPRLAAPSYNEQFF.